The rows below give T cell receptor beta chains drawn from one sample of a study of blood T cell repertoires in COVID-19. Clones were sequenced by immunoSEQ multiplex PCR, and TCRdb holds only the in-frame ones, with some missing. The sample records 350,000 to 450,000 clones, 80% to 90% being singletons. Sequencing was carried out using peripheral blood. All receptors come from a woman aged 55-69 years with COVID-19, enrolled during active disease. The CDR3 runs from the conserved cysteine through the conserved F or W. A D gene is named only where the DNA matches it firmly. Size values are once, few and many counts, or a class for expanded clones, and some rows have none.

>TRBD2|TRBJ2-3|TRBV5-1|.
TGCGCCAGCAGCTTAGTGCGGGAGGATACGCAGTATTTT
CASSLVREDTQYF
>.|TRBJ1-2|TRBV18|few
TGTGCCAGCTCGCCCGACAGGACAAGAGCTAACTATGGCTACACCTTC
CASSPDRTRANYGYTF
>TRBD1|TRBJ1-1|TRBV7-8|once
TGTGCCAGCAGCTCACGACAGGGGGTAAACATGAACACTGAAGCTTTCTTT
CASSSRQGVNMNTEAFF
>TRBD2|TRBJ2-3|TRBV6-2/TRBV6-3|.
TGTGCCAGCAGTAAAGCGGGGGGGTCCACAGATACGCAGTATTTT
CASSKAGGSTDTQYF
>.|TRBJ1-4|TRBV6-6|.
TGTGCCAGCAGCCCCCGGGGCCAGGGGAGTGAAAAACTGTTTTTT
CASSPRGQGSEKLFF
>.|TRBJ1-3|TRBV4-1|.
TGCGCCAGCAGCCAAGATAACATCTCTGGAAACACCATATATTTT
CASSQDNISGNTIYF
>TRBD1|TRBJ1-6|TRBV5-1|.
TGCGCCAGCAGCTTGGGGGCTAACCAACGGGGACAGGGCAGTTCACCCCTCCACTTT
CASSLGANQRGQGSSPLHF
>.|TRBJ2-5|TRBV7-9|.
TGTGCCAGCAGCTTAGCTTCCGGGTCCCAACAAGAGACCCAGTACTTC
CASSLASGSQQETQYF
>TRBD1|TRBJ2-7|TRBV7-8|.
TGTGCCAGCAGCCGGGGACAGGGGTTCGGATACGAGCAGTACTTC
CASSRGQGFGYEQYF
>.|TRBJ2-6|TRBV5-1|.
TGCGCCAGCAGCTTGGATCCCCTCGGGGCCAACGTCCTGACTTTC
CASSLDPLGANVLTF
>.|TRBJ1-3|TRBV28|.
TGTGCCAGCAGTTCGGGTGATACGGGAAACACCATATATTTT
CASSSGDTGNTIYF
>.|TRBJ1-2|TRBV7-9|.
TGTGCCAGCAACCCGGACAGAAACAGTCTTAACTATGGCTACACCTTC
CASNPDRNSLNYGYTF
>.|TRBJ1-6|TRBV5-1|.
TGCGCCAGCAGCTCTACCGGGGCACAGGGTTCACCCCTCCACTTT
CASSSTGAQGSPLHF
>.|TRBJ1-3|TRBV4-1|few
TGCGCCAGCAGCCAAGATCCGGTGGGCCAGTACCCCAGAAACACCATATATTTT
CASSQDPVGQYPRNTIYF
>TRBD1|TRBJ2-2|TRBV11-2|.
TGTGCCAGCAGCTTAGCGGGACAGGCCACCGGGGAGCTGTTTTTT
CASSLAGQATGELFF
>TRBD2|TRBJ2-3|TRBV6-5|.
TGTGCCGGATCTTACGGAGCGGGGTTCGCAGATACGCAGTATTTT
CAGSYGAGFADTQYF
>.|TRBJ1-1|TRBV7-9|.
TGTGCCAGCAGCTTATCTTCAGGGCCCACTGAAGCTTTCTTT
CASSLSSGPTEAFF
>TRBD2|TRBJ2-1|TRBV6-6|.
TGTGCCAGCGGCCAAAACGACGGGGGGGCGGACAATGAGCAGTTCTTC
CASGQNDGGADNEQFF
>.|TRBJ2-3|TRBV14|.
TGTGCCAGCAGCTCCCGACTACTATGGGAGAATACGCAGTATTTT
CASSSRLLWENTQYF
>.|TRBJ1-6|TRBV18|.
TGTGCCAGCTCACCTTTCTCGCAGGAAAATAATTCACCCCTCCACTTT
CASSPFSQENNSPLHF
>.|TRBJ2-7|TRBV5-1|.
TGCGCCAGCAGCTCCGGGGGGCCCATCTACGAGCAGTACTTC
CASSSGGPIYEQYF
>TRBD2|TRBJ2-3|TRBV7-2|few
TGTGCCAGCAGCCAAAGACCCTTGGGGGGGGTAAGCACAGATACGCAGTATTTT
CASSQRPLGGVSTDTQYF
>.|TRBJ2-7|TRBV12-3/TRBV12-4|.
TGTGCCAGCAGTTTGGGTCCCGGGGACGAGCAGTACTTC
CASSLGPGDEQYF
>.|TRBJ1-3|TRBV11-2|once
TGTGCCAGCAGCTTCACAGTTAGCTCTGGAAACACCATATATTTT
CASSFTVSSGNTIYF
>.|TRBJ1-4|TRBV7-9|.
TGTGCCAGCAGCTTGTACTCGGGGAGTAATGAAAAACTGTTTTTT
CASSLYSGSNEKLFF
>.|TRBJ2-2|TRBV19|.
TGTGCCACGGAAAGGGGGGGAGCCGGGGAGCTGTTTTTT
CATERGGAGELFF
>.|TRBJ1-1|TRBV6-1|.
TGTGCCAGCAGTGATTGGGGACAAAAGGACACTGAAGCTTTCTTT
CASSDWGQKDTEAFF
>.|TRBJ1-1|TRBV7-9|.
TGTGCCAGCAGCAGCAGGTGGGACACTGAAGCTTTCTTT
CASSSRWDTEAFF
>TRBD1|TRBJ1-1|TRBV5-1|.
TGCGCCAGCAGCTTGTCCCAACAGGGGTGGACTGAAGCTTTCTTT
CASSLSQQGWTEAFF
>TRBD1|TRBJ1-1|TRBV5-4|.
TGTGCCAGCAGCCTGGACAGGGTATCTTTCTTT
CASSLDRVSFF
>.|TRBJ1-4|TRBV7-9|.
TGTGCCAGCAGCCCGGGATGGGGTAATGAAAAACTGTTTTTT
CASSPGWGNEKLFF
>TRBD1|TRBJ2-7|TRBV18|.
TGTGCCAGCTCACCGGCGGGACAGGGATACGAGCAGTACTTC
CASSPAGQGYEQYF
>TRBD2|TRBJ2-1|TRBV5-8|.
TGTGCCAGCAGCTTTGCTAGCGGGGGGTACGCTTTCCATGAGCAGTTCTTC
CASSFASGGYAFHEQFF
>.|TRBJ1-3|TRBV5-4|once
TGTGCCAGCAGCTTGTGGGGGGGGAGAAACACCATATATTTT
CASSLWGGRNTIYF